The 20 T cell receptor beta chains listed next were all sequenced from one sample in a study of beta chain features in type 1 diabetes. Expressed TCRB transcripts were sequenced, since all the RNA that had been isolated was reverse transcribed. The data were produced by immunoSEQ multiplex PCR, yet TCRdb's version contains in-frame clones alone and is incomplete. The table records 150,000 to 200,000 clones, approximately 13% of them present only once. The sample comprised central memory CD4+ T cells from blood. These receptors all come from a woman under 30 in good health.

This clone was observed a handful of times. The V and J genes are TRBV11-2 and TRBJ2-1; D is possibly TRBD2 (6 bases). CDR3 size: 14 residues. The germline CDR1 and CDR2 sequences are SGHAT and FQNNGV. The V and J ends lost 5 bases and 4 bases respectively, with 12 bases between them. CDR3 nucleotide sequence: TGTGCCAGCAGCGGGGACTCAATTTACAATGAGCAGTTCTTC. Encoded protein: CASSGDSIYNEQFF.

This clone was counted between two and nine times. This sample also contains other DNA sequences that code for the same CDR3. The chain carries TRBV5-4 and TRBJ2-3; TRBD2 matches 8 bases. Germline trimming cut 2 bases from V and 3 bases from J; bases unmatched to any gene: 2. The CDR3 extends over 14 amino acids. The germline V gene has CDR1 SGHNT and CDR2 YYREEE (reference sequence). The CDR3 loop reads CASSFSGSTDTQYF. The CDR3 nucleotides read TGTGCCAGCAGCTTCAGCGGGAGTACAGATACGCAGTATTTT. The full variable domain, rest sourced from reference TRBV5-4 and TRBJ2-3, is ETGVTQSPTHLIKTRGQQVTLRCSSQSGHNTVSWYQQALGQGPQFIFQYYREEENGRGNFPPRFSGLQFPNYSSELNVNALELDDSALYLCASSFSGSTDTQYFGPGTRLTVL.

This clone was detected a few times. CDR3: CASSLMGGETQYF. The DNA of the CDR3 is TGTGCCAGCAGCTTGATGGGGGGAGAGACCCAGTACTTC. The V call is TRBV4-2, the J call TRBJ2-5; possibly TRBD2 for D (6 bases). V was cut by 5 bases and J by 4 bases, with 11 bases left in between. Germline V CDR1 and CDR2: LGHNA, YNFKEQ. This CDR3 is built from 13 residues.

The chain couples TRBV29-1 to TRBJ2-7, with TRBD2 matching 10 bases. Germline loops: CDR1 SQVTM, CDR2 ANQGSEA. The CDR3 is made up of 13 amino acids. Trimming took 5 bases from V and 0 from J; bases not matched to a gene: 1. The CDR3 loop reads CSVLAGGSYEQYF. CDR3 sequence (DNA): TGCAGCGTTTTAGCGGGAGGCTCCTACGAGCAGTACTTC.

The genes are TRBV30 and TRBJ2-5, with D unresolved. V gave up 0 bases and J gave up 5 bases, with 13 bases separating them. Per the germline V gene, CDR1 is GTSNPN and CDR2 is SVGIG (reference sequence). This CDR3 is 14 amino acids long. CDR3 coding DNA: TGTGCCTGGAGTGTACTATCGGGTCGGGAGACCCAGTACTTC. It is translated as CAWSVLSGRETQYF.

There are a few counts of this clone. The rearrangement links TRBV7-9 to TRBJ1-5; D is uncertain. V was trimmed by 5 bases and J by 0 bases, leaving 14 bases between them. The CDR3 totals 16 residues. Germline V gives CDR1 SEHNR, CDR2 FQNEAQ (reference sequence). The CDR3 sequence is CASSPLQADSNQPQHF. CDR3 coding DNA: TGTGCCAGCAGCCCCCTTCAGGCCGATAGCAATCAGCCCCAGCATTTT. Drawing the rest from reference TRBV7-9 and TRBJ1-5, the complete variable domain is DTGVSQNPRHKITKRGQNVTFRCDPISEHNRLYWYRQTLGQGPEFLTYFQNEAQLEKSRLLSDRFSAERPKGSFSTLEIQRTEQGDSAMYLCASSPLQADSNQPQHFGDGTRLSIL.

A word on this clone: The same CDR3 can be traced to other DNA sequences in this sample. V is TRBV7-3 and J is TRBJ2-2; 14 nucleotides agree with TRBD2. CDR3 size: 17 residues. Germline CDR1 SGHTA, CDR2 FQGTGA. J lost 4 bases, V lost 4 bases, and 5 bases had no gene match. The CDR3 region is CASSSGLAGGPTGELFF. For the CDR3, the DNA is TGTGCCAGCAGCTCCGGACTAGCGGGAGGACCCACCGGGGAGCTGTTTTTT.

This clone has a handful of counts. The sample carries other DNA sequences with the same CDR3. The chain joins TRBV29-1 to TRBJ1-2; the match to TRBD1 covers 8 bases. Germline V gene data show CDR1 as SQVTM and CDR2 as ANQGSEA. The CDR3 runs to 12 residues. The ends lost 4 bases at V and 4 bases at J; junction bases unmatched: 2. CDR3 residues: CSVADRGYGYTF. The CDR3 bases are TGCAGCGTTGCTGACAGGGGCTATGGCTACACCTTC.

The table lists this clone with a few counts. The CDR3 bases are TGTGCCAGCAGCTTAGAGAGGACTAGCACCGGGGAGCTGTTTTTT. Translating gives CASSLERTSTGELFF. V and J are TRBV11-2 and TRBJ2-2; 7 bases line up with TRBD2. The CDR3 is 15 amino acids. The germline CDR1 and CDR2 sequences are SGHAT and FQNNGV. J gave up 4 bases and V 0 bases, and 2 bases lay outside the gene matches.

There are a few counts of this clone. V usage is TRBV18 and J usage is TRBJ1-4; 11 bases match TRBD1. V shed 3 bases, J shed 5 bases, and the junction held 5 bases outside the gene matches. This CDR3 comprises 16 residues. The V gene's germline CDR1 is KGHSH and CDR2 LQKENI. The CDR3 is CASSPRTGGTNEKLFF. The CDR3 DNA reads TGTGCCAGCTCACCGAGGACAGGGGGCACCAATGAAAAACTGTTTTTT.

This clone has a handful of counts. V gene TRBV11-2 combines with J gene TRBJ1-4; D uncertain. Trimming took off 2 bases at V and 0 bases at J, with 7 bases between the two ends. The CDR3 spans 15 residues. Germline V gene data show CDR1 as SGHAT and CDR2 as FQNNGV. Written as DNA, the CDR3 is TGTGCCAGCAGCTTAAGAGGTCCAACTAATGAAAAACTGTTTTTT. This translates into CASSLRGPTNEKLFF.

This clone was recorded a few times. This sample also contains other DNA sequences that code for the same CDR3. This sequence joins TRBV7-2 and TRBJ2-1; TRBD2 is a possible D gene (6 bases). V lost 5 bases and J 9 bases, leaving 11 bases between the germline ends. Germline loops: CDR1 SGHTA, CDR2 FQGNSA. CDR3 length: 12 amino acids. The CDR3 sequence: CASSPRGTEQFF. CDR3 bases: TGTGCCAGCAGCCCCCGGGGGACTGAGCAGTTCTTC.

A word on this clone: Other DNA sequences from this sample encode an identical CDR3 as well. The chain recombines TRBV6-4 with TRBJ1-5; D remains unclear. Deletions cut 4 bases from V and 6 bases from J, with 10 bases between. Germline values: CDR1 MRHNA, CDR2 SNTAGT. The CDR3 length is 13 residues. CDR3 loop: CASSAGEGQPQHF. DNA for the CDR3: TGTGCCAGCAGTGCCGGGGAGGGTCAGCCCCAGCATTTT.

This chain uses TRBV7-3 with TRBJ1-4, with 9 bases that match TRBD1. The CDR3 runs 15 residues. Germline V gene sequence: CDR1 SGHTA, CDR2 FQGTGA. The V segment lost 4 bases and the J segment 4 bases; nucleotides outside the gene matches: 4. In DNA, the CDR3 is TGTGCCAGCAGCTCTGGGACAGGGCTTAATGAAAAACTGTTTTTT. Encoded protein: CASSSGTGLNEKLFF.

The chain recombines TRBV18 with TRBJ2-7, with 8 nucleotides matching TRBD1. Germline CDR1 and CDR2: KGHSH and LQKENI. The CDR3 contains 13 residues. V gave up 8 bases and J gave up 5 bases; unmatched junction bases: 8. CDR3 sequence: CASLPDRVHEQYF. In DNA form, the CDR3 reads TGTGCCAGCCTCCCGGACAGGGTCCACGAGCAGTACTTC.

This clone was seen a handful of times. The V gene is TRBV28, the J gene TRBJ2-3, with 11 bases fitting TRBD2. CDR1 and CDR2 from the germline V gene are MDHEN and SYDVKM. This CDR3 region has 14 residues. Germline trimming cut 8 bases from V and 6 bases from J; bases unmatched to any gene: 7. The CDR3 region is CASATSGRGDTQYF. The CDR3 DNA sequence: TGTGCCAGCGCTACTAGCGGGAGAGGGGATACGCAGTATTTT.

This clone showed up just a few times. The V gene is TRBV15, the J gene TRBJ2-1; 11 bases fit TRBD2. V lost 5 bases, J lost 7 bases, and 4 bases stayed unmatched. The CDR3 is 14 residues long. CDR1 is LNHNV and CDR2 is YYDKDF in the germline V gene (reference sequence). CDR3 sequence: CATSVTSGSNEQFF. DNA for the CDR3: TGTGCCACCAGCGTCACTAGCGGGAGTAATGAGCAGTTCTTC.

The gene calls are TRBV15 and TRBJ2-2; D remains ambiguous. This CDR3 is built from 12 residues. Germline-derived CDR1 and CDR2 are LNHNV and YYDKDF (reference sequence). Trimming stripped 7 bases from V and 4 bases from J, with 7 bases between. The CDR3, as DNA: TGTGCCACCACTCAGTCCACCGGGGAGCTGTTTTTT. It codes for CATTQSTGELFF. The variable domain in full, completed from reference TRBV15 and TRBJ2-2, reads DAMVIQNPRYQVTQFGKPVTLSCSQTLNHNVMYWYQQKSSQAPKLLFHYYDKDFNNEADTPDNFQSRRPNTSFCFLDIRSPGLGDTAMYLCATTQSTGELFFGEGSRLTVL.

The chain has TRBV7-9 and TRBJ1-5; 8 nucleotides match TRBD1. Per germline, CDR1 SEHNR and CDR2 FQNEAQ (reference sequence). V dropped 5 bases and J dropped 5; count of bases not matched to a gene: 14. The CDR3 has 17 amino acids. The CDR3 spells CASSRIGQGLSYQPQHF. DNA of the CDR3: TGTGCCAGCAGCCGAATCGGACAGGGCTTGTCGTATCAGCCCCAGCATTTT.

In its sample, this clone was seen a few times. V and J are TRBV30 and TRBJ2-1; TRBD2 agrees at 13 bases. Trimming took 3 bases from V and 9 from J; bases not matched to a gene: 5. In germline, CDR1 is GTSNPN, CDR2 SVGIG (reference sequence). This CDR3 is built from 14 residues. CDR3 protein: CAWRLAGGPGEQFF. Here the CDR3 DNA reads TGTGCCTGGAGACTAGCGGGAGGGCCTGGTGAGCAGTTCTTC.